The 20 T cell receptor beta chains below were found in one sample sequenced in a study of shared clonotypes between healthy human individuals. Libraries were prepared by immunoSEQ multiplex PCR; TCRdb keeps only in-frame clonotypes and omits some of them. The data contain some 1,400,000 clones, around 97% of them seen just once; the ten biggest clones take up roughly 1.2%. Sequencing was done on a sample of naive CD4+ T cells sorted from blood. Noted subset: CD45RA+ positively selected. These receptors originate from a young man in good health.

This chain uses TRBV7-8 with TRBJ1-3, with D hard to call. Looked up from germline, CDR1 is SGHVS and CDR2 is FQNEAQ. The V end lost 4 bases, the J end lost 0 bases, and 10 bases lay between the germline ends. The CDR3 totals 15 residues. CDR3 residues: CASSSQTSSGNTIYF. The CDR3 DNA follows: TGTGCCAGCAGCTCTCAGACGAGCTCTGGAAACACCATATATTTT. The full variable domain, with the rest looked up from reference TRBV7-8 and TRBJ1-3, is GAGVSQSPRYKVAKRGQDVALRCDPISGHVSLFWYQQALGQGPEFLTYFQNEAQLDKSGLPSDRFFAERPEGSVSTLKIQRTQQEDSAVYLCASSSQTSSGNTIYFGEGSWLTVV.

The DNA for the CDR3 is TGCGCCAGCAGCCAACTTTTAATCACAGATACGCAGTATTTT. Amino acids: CASSQLLITDTQYF. The gene calls are TRBV4-1 and TRBJ2-3; no clear D. This CDR3 has 14 amino acids. V was pared by 2 bases and J by 2 bases, with 8 bases between. CDR1 and CDR2 (germline): MGHRA, YSYEKL.

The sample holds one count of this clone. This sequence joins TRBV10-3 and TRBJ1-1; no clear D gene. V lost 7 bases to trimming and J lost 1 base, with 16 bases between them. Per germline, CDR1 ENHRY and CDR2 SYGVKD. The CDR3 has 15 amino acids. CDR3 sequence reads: CAIKTLGWGNTEAFF. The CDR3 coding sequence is TGTGCCATCAAGACCCTGGGATGGGGGAACACTGAAGCTTTCTTT.

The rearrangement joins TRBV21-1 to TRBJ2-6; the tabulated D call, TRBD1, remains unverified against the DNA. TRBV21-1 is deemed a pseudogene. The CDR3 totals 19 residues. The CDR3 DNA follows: TGTGCCAGCAGCCATTCCGGGACACCTTTTCCCCTCTGGGCCAACGTCCTGACTTTC. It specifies CASSHSGTPFPLWANVLTF.

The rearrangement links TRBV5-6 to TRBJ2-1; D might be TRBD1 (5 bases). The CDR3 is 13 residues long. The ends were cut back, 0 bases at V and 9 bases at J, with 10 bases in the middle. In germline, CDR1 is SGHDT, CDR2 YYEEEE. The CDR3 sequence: CASSLVGQSEQFF. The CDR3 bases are TGTGCCAGCAGCTTGGTTGGACAATCTGAGCAGTTCTTC. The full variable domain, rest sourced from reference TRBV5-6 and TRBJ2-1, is DAGVTQSPTHLIKTRGQQVTLRCSPKSGHDTVSWYQQALGQGPQFIFQYYEEEERQRGNFPDRFSGHQFPNYSSELNVNALLLGDSALYLCASSLVGQSEQFFGPGTRLTVL.

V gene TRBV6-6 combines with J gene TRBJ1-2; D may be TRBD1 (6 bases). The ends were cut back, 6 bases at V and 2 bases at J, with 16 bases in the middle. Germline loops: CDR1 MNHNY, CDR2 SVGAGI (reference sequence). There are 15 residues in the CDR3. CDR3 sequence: CASRTYRDKNYGYTF. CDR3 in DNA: TGTGCCAGCAGAACTTACAGGGATAAGAACTATGGCTACACCTTC.

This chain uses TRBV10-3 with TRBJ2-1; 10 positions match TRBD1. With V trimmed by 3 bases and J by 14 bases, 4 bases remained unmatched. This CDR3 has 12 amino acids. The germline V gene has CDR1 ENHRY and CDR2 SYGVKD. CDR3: CAISEGDRGEFF. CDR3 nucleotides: TGTGCCATCAGTGAAGGGGACAGGGGCGAGTTCTTC.

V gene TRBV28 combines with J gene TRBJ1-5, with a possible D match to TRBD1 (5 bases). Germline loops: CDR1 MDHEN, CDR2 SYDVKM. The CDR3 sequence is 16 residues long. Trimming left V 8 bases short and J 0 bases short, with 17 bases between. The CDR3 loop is CASDPVRDFSNQPQHF. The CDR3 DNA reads TGTGCCAGCGACCCAGTTCGGGACTTTAGCAATCAGCCCCAGCATTTT.

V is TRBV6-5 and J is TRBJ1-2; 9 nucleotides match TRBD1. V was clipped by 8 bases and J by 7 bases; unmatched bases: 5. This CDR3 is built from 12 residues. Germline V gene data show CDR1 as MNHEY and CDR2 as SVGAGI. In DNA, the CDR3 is TGTGCCAGCTCCTGGGACAGGGCTGGCTACACCTTC. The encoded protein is CASSWDRAGYTF.

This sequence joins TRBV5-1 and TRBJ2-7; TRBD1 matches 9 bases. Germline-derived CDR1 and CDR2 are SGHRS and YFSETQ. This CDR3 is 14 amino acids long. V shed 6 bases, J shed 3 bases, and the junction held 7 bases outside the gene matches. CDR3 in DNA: TGCGCCAGCAACCCCCCGGACAGGGGCTACGAGCAGTACTTC. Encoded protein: CASNPPDRGYEQYF. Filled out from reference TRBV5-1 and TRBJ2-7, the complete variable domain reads KAGVTQTPRYLIKTRGQQVTLSCSPISGHRSVSWYQQTPGQGLQFLFEYFSETQRNKGNFPGRFSGRQFSNSRSEMNVSTLELGDSALYLCASNPPDRGYEQYFGPGTRLTVT.

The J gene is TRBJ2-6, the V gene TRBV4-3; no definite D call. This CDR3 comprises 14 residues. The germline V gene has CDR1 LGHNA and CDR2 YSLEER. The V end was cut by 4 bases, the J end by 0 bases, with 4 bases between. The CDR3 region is CASSRDSGANVLTF. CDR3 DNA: TGCGCCAGCAGCCGAGACTCTGGGGCCAACGTCCTGACTTTC.

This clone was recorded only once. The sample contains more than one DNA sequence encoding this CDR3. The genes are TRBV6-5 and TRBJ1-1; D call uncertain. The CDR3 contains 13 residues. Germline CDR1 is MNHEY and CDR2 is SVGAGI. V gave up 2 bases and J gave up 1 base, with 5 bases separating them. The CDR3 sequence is CASSYDQNTEAFF. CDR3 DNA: TGTGCCAGCAGTTACGACCAGAACACTGAAGCTTTCTTT.

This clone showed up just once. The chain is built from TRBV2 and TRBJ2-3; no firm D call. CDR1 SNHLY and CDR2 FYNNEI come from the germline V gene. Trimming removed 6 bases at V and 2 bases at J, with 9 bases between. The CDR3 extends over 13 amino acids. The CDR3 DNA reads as TGTGCCAGCAGCTGGGAACACACAGATACGCAGTATTTT. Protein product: CASSWEHTDTQYF.

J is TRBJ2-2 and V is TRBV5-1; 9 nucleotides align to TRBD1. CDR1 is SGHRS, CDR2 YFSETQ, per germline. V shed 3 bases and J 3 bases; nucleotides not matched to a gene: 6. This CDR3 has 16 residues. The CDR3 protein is CASSWGRTGDTGELFF. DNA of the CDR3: TGCGCCAGCAGCTGGGGCCGGACAGGGGACACCGGGGAGCTGTTTTTT.

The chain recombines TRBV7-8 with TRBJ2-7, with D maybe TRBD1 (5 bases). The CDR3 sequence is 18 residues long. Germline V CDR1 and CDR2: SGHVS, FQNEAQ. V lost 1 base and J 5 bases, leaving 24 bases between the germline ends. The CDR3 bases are TGTGCCAGCAGCTTAGTTGTGACATCAGGGTGGTTTGTCCACGAGCAGTACTTC. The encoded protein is CASSLVVTSGWFVHEQYF.

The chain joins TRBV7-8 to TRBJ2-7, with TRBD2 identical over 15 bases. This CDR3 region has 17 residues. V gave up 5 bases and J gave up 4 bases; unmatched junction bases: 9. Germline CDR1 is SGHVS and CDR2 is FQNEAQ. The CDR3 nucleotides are TGTGCCAGCAGCCCGCAACCGGGGACTAGCGGGAGGTACGAGCAGTACTTC. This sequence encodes CASSPQPGTSGRYEQYF.

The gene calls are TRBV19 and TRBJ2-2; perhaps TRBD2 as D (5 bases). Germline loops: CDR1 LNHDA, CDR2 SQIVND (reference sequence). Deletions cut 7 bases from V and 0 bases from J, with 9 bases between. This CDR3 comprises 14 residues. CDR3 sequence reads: CASNPAANTGELFF. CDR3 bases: TGTGCCAGTAACCCAGCGGCGAACACCGGGGAGCTGTTTTTT.

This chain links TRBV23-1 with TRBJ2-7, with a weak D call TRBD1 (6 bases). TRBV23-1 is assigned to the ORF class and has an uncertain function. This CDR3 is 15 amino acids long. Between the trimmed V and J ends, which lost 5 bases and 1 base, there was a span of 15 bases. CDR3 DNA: TGCGCCAGCAGTGATCAGGGGCTTCTATCCTACGAGCAGTACTTC. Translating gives CASSDQGLLSYEQYF.

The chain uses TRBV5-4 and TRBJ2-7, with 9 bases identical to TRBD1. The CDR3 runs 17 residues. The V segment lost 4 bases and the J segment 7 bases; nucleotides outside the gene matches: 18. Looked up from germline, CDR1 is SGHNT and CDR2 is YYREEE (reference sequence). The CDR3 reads CASSPSVLQGASGEQYF. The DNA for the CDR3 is TGTGCCAGCAGCCCCTCCGTACTACAGGGGGCGTCGGGGGAGCAGTACTTC.

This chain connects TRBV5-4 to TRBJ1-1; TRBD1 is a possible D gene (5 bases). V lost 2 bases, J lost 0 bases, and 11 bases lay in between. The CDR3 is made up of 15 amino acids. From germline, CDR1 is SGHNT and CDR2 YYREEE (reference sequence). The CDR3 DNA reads TGTGCCAGCAGCTTTTTGGGGCACATGAACACTGAAGCTTTCTTT. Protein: CASSFLGHMNTEAFF.